This T cell receptor beta chain originates from a study of glioma-infiltrating T cells. Using RNA template, CDR3s of TCR alpha and beta were amplified with iRepertoire arm-PCR. TCRdb re-analysed the multiplex PCR reads in MiXCR, keeping a single row per CDR3 protein. The sample has about 130,000 distinct CDR3 sequences, about 23% seen once. This clonotype occurred many times. V was cut by 6 bases and J by 5 bases, with 10 bases left in between. Germline-derived CDR1 and CDR2 are LNHDA and SQIVND (reference sequence). CDR3 length equals 12 residues. Sequenced input: glioma tissue, nonneoplastic brain tissue, or PBMCs (not recorded which). The TCR was taken from a human donor with low-grade glioma or glioblastoma, undergoing nonglioma brain surgery, or in good health (not recorded which). V and J are TRBV19 and TRBJ1-1, with unresolved D. The CDR3 DNA reads TGTGCCAGTAGGCTAGGGAGGACTGAAGCTTTCTTT. It is translated as CASRLGRTEAFF.